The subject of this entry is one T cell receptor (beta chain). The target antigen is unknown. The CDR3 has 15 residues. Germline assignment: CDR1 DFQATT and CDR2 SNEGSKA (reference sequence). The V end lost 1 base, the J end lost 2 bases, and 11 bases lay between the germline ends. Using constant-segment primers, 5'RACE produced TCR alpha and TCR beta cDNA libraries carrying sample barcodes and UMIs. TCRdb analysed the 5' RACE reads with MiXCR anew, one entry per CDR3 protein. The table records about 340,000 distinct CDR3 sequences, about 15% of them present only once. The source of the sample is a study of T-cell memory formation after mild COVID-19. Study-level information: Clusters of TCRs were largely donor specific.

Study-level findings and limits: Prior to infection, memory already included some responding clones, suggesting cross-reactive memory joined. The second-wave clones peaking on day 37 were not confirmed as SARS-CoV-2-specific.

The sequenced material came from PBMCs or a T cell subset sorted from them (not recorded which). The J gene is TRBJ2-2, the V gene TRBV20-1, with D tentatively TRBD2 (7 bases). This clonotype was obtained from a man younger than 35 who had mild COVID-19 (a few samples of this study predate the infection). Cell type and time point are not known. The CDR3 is CSARVGGANTGELFF. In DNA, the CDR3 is TGCAGTGCTAGAGTTGGGGGGGCCAACACCGGGGAGCTGTTTTTT.